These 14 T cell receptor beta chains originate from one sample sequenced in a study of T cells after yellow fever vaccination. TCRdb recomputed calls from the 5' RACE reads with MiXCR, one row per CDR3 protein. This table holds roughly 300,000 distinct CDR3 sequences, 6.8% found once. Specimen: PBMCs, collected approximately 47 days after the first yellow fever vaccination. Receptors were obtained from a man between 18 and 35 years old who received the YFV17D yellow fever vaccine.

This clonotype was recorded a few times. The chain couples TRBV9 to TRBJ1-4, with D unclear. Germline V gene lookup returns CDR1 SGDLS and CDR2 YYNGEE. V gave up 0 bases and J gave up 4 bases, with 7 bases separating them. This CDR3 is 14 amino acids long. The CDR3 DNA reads TGTGCCAGCAGCGTAGGAGGAGGTAATGAAAAACTGTTTTTT. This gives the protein CASSVGGGNEKLFF. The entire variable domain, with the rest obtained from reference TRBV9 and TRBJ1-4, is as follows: DSGVTQTPKHLITATGQRVTLRCSPRSGDLSVYWYQQSLDQGLQFLIQYYNGEERAKGNILERFSAQQFPDLHSELNLSSLELGDSALYFCASSVGGGNEKLFFGSGTQLSVL.

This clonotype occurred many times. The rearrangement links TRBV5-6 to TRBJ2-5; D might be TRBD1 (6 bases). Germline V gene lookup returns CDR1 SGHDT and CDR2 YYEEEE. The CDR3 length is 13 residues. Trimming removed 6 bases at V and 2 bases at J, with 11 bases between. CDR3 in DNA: TGTGCCAGCATGAAGACAGGACAAGAGACCCAGTACTTC. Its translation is CASMKTGQETQYF. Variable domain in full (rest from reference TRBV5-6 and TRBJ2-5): DAGVTQSPTHLIKTRGQQVTLRCSPKSGHDTVSWYQQALGQGPQFIFQYYEEEERQRGNFPDRFSGHQFPNYSSELNVNALLLGDSALYLCASMKTGQETQYFGPGTRLLVL.

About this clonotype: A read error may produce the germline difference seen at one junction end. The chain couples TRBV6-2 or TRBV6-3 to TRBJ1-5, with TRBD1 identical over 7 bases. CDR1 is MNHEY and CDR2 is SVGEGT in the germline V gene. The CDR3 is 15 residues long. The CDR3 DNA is TGTGCCAGCAGTAGCCGATTCAGGGGGGATCAGCCCCATCATTTT. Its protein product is CASSSRFRGDQPHHF.

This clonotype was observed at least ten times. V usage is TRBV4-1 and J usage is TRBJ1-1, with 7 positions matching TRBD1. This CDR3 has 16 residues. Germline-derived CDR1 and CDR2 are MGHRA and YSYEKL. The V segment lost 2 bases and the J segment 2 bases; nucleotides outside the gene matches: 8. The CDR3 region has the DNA TGCGCCAGCAGCCAAAAAAACAGGGGCTTAAACACTGAAGCTTTCTTT. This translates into CASSQKNRGLNTEAFF.

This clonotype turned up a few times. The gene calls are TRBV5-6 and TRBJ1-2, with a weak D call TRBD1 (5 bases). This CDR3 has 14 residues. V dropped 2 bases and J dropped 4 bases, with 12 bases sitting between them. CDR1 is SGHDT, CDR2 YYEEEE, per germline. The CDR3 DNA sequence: TGTGCCAGCAGCTTACCCAGGGTAGCCTATGGCTACACCTTC. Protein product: CASSLPRVAYGYTF.

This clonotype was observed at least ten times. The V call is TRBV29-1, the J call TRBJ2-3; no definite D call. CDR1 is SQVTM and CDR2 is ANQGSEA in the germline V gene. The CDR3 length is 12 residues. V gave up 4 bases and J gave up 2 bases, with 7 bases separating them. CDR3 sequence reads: CSVVGNTDTQYF. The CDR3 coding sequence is TGCAGCGTTGTGGGTAACACAGATACGCAGTATTTT.

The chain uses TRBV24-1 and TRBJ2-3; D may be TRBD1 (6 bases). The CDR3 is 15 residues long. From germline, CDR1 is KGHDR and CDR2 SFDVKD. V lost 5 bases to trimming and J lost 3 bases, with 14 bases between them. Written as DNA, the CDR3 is TGTGCCACCAGTGTCTCAGGGGAGTCGACAGATACGCAGTATTTT. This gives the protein CATSVSGESTDTQYF.

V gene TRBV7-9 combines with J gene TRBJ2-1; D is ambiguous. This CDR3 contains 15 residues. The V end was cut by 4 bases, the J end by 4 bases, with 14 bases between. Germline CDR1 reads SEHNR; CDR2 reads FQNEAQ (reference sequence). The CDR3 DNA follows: TGTGCCAGCAGCTCGAATACAGTCCTATACAATGAGCAGTTCTTC. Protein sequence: CASSSNTVLYNEQFF.

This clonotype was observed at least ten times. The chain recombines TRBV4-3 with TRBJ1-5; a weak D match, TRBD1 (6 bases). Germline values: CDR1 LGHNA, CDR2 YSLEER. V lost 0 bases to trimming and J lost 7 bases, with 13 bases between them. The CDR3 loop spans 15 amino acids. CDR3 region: CASSQDSQGNQPQHF. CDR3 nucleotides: TGCGCCAGCAGCCAAGATAGTCAGGGGAACCAGCCCCAGCATTTT.

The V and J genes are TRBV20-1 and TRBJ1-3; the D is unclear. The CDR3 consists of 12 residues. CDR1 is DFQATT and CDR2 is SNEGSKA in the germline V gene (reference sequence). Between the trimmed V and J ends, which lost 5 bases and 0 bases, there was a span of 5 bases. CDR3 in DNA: TGCAGTGCTGAAAGCTCTGGAAACACCATATATTTT. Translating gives CSAESSGNTIYF.

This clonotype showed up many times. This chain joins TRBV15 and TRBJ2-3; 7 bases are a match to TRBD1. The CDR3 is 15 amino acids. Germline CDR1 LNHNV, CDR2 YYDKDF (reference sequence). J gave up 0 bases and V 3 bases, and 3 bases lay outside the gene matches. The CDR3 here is CATSRPGQSTDTQYF. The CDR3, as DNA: TGTGCCACCAGCAGGCCGGGACAGAGCACAGATACGCAGTATTTT.

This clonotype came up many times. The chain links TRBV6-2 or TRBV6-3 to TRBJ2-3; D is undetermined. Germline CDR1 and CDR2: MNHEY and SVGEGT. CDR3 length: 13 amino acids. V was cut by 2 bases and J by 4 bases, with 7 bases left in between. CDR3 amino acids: CASSYGPSDTQYF. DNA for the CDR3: TGTGCCAGCAGTTACGGACCCTCAGATACGCAGTATTTT.

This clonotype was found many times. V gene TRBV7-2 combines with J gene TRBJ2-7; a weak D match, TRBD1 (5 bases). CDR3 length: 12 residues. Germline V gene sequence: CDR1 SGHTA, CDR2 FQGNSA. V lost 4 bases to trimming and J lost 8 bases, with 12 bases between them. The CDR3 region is CASSSDIAQQYF. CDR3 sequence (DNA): TGTGCCAGCAGCTCGGACATTGCTCAGCAGTACTTC.

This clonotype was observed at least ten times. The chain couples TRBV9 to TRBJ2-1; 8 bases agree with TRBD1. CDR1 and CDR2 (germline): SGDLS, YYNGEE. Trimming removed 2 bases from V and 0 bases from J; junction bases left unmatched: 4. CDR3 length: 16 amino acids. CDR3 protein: CASSVRGPSSYNEQFF. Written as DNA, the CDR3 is TGTGCCAGCAGCGTCAGGGGGCCCAGCTCCTACAATGAGCAGTTCTTC.